This record covers a single T cell receptor (beta chain). Its antigen is unknown. This table comes from immunoSEQ multiplex PCR, and its TCRdb copy is limited to in-frame clones, with some not included. Among under 45,000 clones listed, around 85% were seen once. This record belongs to a study of immune evolution from preneoplasia to lung adenocarcinoma. Notes on the study in general: Top clone share appeared to fall from AAH through AIS, MIA, adenocarcinoma. Later-stage lesions appeared to have more T cells, more diversity, less clonality.

With 5 bases removed from V and 0 bases from J, the gap between germline ends came to 7 bases. CDR1 is SGHVS, CDR2 FNYEAQ, per germline. This CDR3 spans 13 amino acids. This TCR was sampled from a person aged 55 to 75 with lung adenocarcinoma. Sequenced: FFPE invasive lung adenocarcinoma tissue. V gene TRBV7-6 combines with J gene TRBJ1-1; no clear D gene. The CDR3 nucleotides read TGTGCCAGCAGCCAGGAGATGAACACTGAAGCTTTCTTT. Its translation is CASSQEMNTEAFF. The variable domain in full, with the rest retrieved from reference TRBV7-6 and TRBJ1-1, is GAGVSQSPRYKVTKRGQDVALRCDPISGHVSLYWYRQALGQGPEFLTYFNYEAQQDKSGLPNDRFSAERPEGSISTLTIQRTEQRDSAMYRCASSQEMNTEAFFGQGTRLTVV.